The sequence of this T cell receptor (beta chain) was determined in a study of Ad26.COV2.S vaccination and SARS-CoV-2 variants. General study points: Breadth of non-spike TCRs did not differ between vaccinees and placebo recipients. Vaccinees displayed broader spike-specific TCR repertoires than placebo recipients.

Assay: immunoSEQ multiplex PCR; the TCRdb copy retains only in-frame clones and omits some. This sample has approximately 420,000 clones; more than 85% occur once, and the top ten carry about 3.6%. As for this clone: Its antigen is not identified.

Treatment: about 20 received Ad26.COV2.S at low or high dose, single or two shots; about 5 received placebo; per-sample allocation not given. The study sampled participants on day 63 after the first vaccine or placebo injection. Vaccination employed an Ad26 vector expressing the Wuhan-strain SARS-CoV-2 spike. Trimming cost V 0 bases and J 8 bases, with 7 bases left between them. Germline lookup yields CDR1 ENHRY and CDR2 SYGVKD. The CDR3 is made up of 12 amino acids. This receptor was identified in a person aged 18-65 years who received the Ad26.COV2.S COVID-19 vaccine or a placebo. The starting material was peripheral blood, obtained in a trial of Ad26.COV2.S vaccine versus placebo. The chain recombines TRBV10-3 with TRBJ1-2; no reliable D call. The DNA for the CDR3 is TGTGCCATCAGTGAGTCCGCCGTAGGCTACACCTTC. Amino acid sequence: CAISESAVGYTF.